This T cell receptor (beta chain) emerged from a study of control samples from healthy donors and cancer patients. The CDR3 contains 16 residues. J gave up 2 bases and V 5 bases, and 10 bases lay outside the gene matches. Germline CDR1 SGHDT, CDR2 YYEEEE. This table comes from immunoSEQ multiplex PCR, and its TCRdb copy is limited to in-frame clones, with some not included. The sample holds over 80,000 clones; 91% are singletons and the top ten take around 14%. The sample consisted of blood. This clonotype originated in a man aged 25 to 45 in good health. The chain has TRBV5-6 and TRBJ2-5; TRBD1 matches at 9 bases. The CDR3 DNA reads TGTGCCAGCAGAGGGACAGGGTTTCCCTTTCAAGAGACCCAGTACTTC. This gives the protein CASRGTGFPFQETQYF.